This TCR beta chain came from a study of T cell repertoires in cytomegalovirus infection. Study summary: A matching HLA type, together with CMV infection, was signaled by public TCR beta signatures. Study-wide results and limits: Summed frequency of shared TCR beta families picked out CMV carriers who also had the relevant HLA.

Using its own MiXCR run on the reads, TCRdb lists one record per CDR3 protein. This table has roughly 230,000 distinct CDR3 sequences, 9% to 15% appearing once. Germline CDR1 and CDR2: SGHTA and FQGTGA. The CDR3 length is 16 residues. The V segment lost 3 bases and the J segment 2 bases; nucleotides outside the gene matches: 8. Many counts were recorded for this clonotype. Antigen specificity is unknown. The sequence came from a human donor in good health (CMV status not recorded). Some clones in this sample may be carry-over from other donors' samples. Input material: PBMCs. J is TRBJ2-3 and V is TRBV7-3, with 7 bases aligning to TRBD2. The CDR3 DNA is TGTGCCAGCAGCTTTAATAGCGGGCTAATCACAGATACGCAGTATTTT. Residues: CASSFNSGLITDTQYF.